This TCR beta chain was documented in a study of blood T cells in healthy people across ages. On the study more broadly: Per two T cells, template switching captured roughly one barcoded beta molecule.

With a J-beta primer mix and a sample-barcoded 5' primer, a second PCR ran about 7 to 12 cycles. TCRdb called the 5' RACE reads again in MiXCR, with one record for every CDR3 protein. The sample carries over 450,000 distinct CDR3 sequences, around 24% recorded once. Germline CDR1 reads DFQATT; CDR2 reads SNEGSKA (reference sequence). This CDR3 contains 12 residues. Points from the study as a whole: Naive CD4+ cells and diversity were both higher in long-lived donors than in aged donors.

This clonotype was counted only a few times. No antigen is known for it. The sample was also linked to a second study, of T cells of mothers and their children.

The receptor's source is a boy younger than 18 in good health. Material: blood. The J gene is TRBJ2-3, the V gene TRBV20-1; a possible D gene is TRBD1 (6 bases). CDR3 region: CRAKGTFGTQYF. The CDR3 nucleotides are TGCAGAGCAAAGGGGACATTCGGTACGCAGTATTTT.